This is a list of T cell receptor beta chains from one sample in a study of cytomegalovirus exposure and HLA in healthy donors. Assay used: immunoSEQ multiplex PCR; TCRdb lists only in-frame clones, some missing. The data contain some 170,000 clones, around 79% of them singletons. Sequenced sample: PBMCs. Receptor source: a man in his forties or fifties in good health and CMV-seronegative. Each CDR3 is given with its conserved first and last residue. A D gene is named only where the DNA matches it firmly.

length | J | V | D | DNA | CDR3
12 | TRBJ1-2 | TRBV2 | TRBD1 | TGTGCCAGCTCTCCAGGGGGCGGGGGCTACACCTTC | CASSPGGGGYTF
15 | TRBJ2-5 | TRBV5-1 | NA | TGCGCCAGCAGCTTGGTGGACAGCTCGCAAGAGACCCAGTACTTC | CASSLVDSSQETQYF
14 | TRBJ2-3 | TRBV11-2 | NA | TGTGCCAGCAGCTTAGGGGGACTCACAGATACGCAGTATTTT | CASSLGGLTDTQYF
13 | TRBJ2-7 | TRBV29-1 | NA | TGCAGCGTTGAACAGGGGGGAACCTACGAGCAGTACTTC | CSVEQGGTYEQYF
17 | TRBJ1-5 | TRBV7-9 | TRBD1 | TGTGCCAGCAGCCCAAGAGCTGACAGGGGTTTTAATCAGCCCCAGCATTTT | CASSPRADRGFNQPQHF
16 | TRBJ1-2 | TRBV2 | NA | TGTGCCAGCAGTGAGGAGGGTGGCCGCAGGGCTTATGGCTACACCTTC | CASSEEGGRRAYGYTF
15 | TRBJ2-1 | TRBV6-5 | TRBD1 | TGTGCCAGCAGTTACTACGCGACAGGGTACAATGAGCAGTTCTTC | CASSYYATGYNEQFF
14 | TRBJ2-2 | TRBV6-5 | TRBD1 | TGTGCCAGCAGGGGACAGGGCAACACCGGGGAGCTGTTTTTT | CASRGQGNTGELFF
14 | TRBJ2-3 | TRBV6-5 | TRBD1 | TGTGCCAGCAGCCCCGGACAGGGGTGGGATACGCAGTATTTT | CASSPGQGWDTQYF
14 | TRBJ2-1 | TRBV6-4 | NA | TGTGCCAGCGCTAGGGGGGGACCCTACAATGAGCAGTTCTTC | CASARGGPYNEQFF
12 | TRBJ1-1 | TRBV27 | NA | TGTGCCAGCAGTTTAAGGGGGAAGGGGTGGATCTTT | CASSLRGKGWIF
14 | TRBJ1-6 | TRBV11-2 | NA | TGTGCCAGCGGGAGCTATTCTATAGGTCGTCAAGTCCACTTT | CASGSYSIGRQVHF
14 | TRBJ1-4 | TRBV13 | NA | TGTGCCAGCAGCCTATGGCAGGCGGGTGAAAAACTGTTTTTT | CASSLWQAGEKLFF
16 | TRBJ2-7 | TRBV19 | NA | TGTGCCAGTACCCAACAAACAGGGCTCGGATCCTACGAGCAGTACTTC | CASTQQTGLGSYEQYF
15 | TRBJ1-2 | TRBV18 | TRBD1 | TGTGCCAGCTCACAACAGGGGGTGGAAAACTATGGCTACACCTTC | CASSQQGVENYGYTF
17 | TRBJ2-1 | TRBV7-6 | TRBD1 | TGTGCCAGCAGCTTATTTAGAACGGGACAGGGCGACAATGAGCAGTTCTTC | CASSLFRTGQGDNEQFF
15 | TRBJ2-3 | TRBV5-6 | NA | TGTGCCAGCAGCTTAGACTTCCGAAGTGCAGATACGCAGTATTTT | CASSLDFRSADTQYF